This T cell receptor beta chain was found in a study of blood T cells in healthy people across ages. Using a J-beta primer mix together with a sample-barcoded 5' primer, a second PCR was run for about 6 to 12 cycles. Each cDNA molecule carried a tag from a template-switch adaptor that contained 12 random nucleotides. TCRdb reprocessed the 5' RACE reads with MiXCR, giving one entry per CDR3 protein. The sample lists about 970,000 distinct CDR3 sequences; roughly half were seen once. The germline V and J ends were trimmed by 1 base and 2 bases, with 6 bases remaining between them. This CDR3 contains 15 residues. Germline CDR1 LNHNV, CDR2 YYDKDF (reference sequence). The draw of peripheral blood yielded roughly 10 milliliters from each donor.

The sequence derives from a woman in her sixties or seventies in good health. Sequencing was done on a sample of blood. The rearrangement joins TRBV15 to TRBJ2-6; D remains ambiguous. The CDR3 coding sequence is TGTGCCACCAGCAGAGTGGGTCCTGGGGCCAACGTCCTGACTTTC. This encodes CATSRVGPGANVLTF. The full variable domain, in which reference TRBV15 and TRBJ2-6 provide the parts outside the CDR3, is DAMVIQNPRYQVTQFGKPVTLSCSQTLNHNVMYWYQQKSSQAPKLLFHYYDKDFNNEADTPDNFQSRRPNTSFCFLDIRSPGLGDTAMYLCATSRVGPGANVLTFGAGSRLTVL.